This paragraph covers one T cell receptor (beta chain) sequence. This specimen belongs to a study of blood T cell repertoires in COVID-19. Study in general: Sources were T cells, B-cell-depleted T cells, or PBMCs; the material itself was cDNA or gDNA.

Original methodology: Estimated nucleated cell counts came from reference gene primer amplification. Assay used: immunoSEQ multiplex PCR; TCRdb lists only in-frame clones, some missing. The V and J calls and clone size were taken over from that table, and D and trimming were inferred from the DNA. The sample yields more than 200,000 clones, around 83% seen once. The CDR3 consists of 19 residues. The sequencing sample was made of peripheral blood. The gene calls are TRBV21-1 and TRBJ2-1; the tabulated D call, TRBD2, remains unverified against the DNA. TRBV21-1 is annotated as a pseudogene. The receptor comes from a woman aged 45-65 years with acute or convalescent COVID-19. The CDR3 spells CASSNSSGPREVTYNEQFF. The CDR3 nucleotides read TGTGCCAGCAGCAATTCTTCGGGGCCTCGGGAGGTTACCTACAATGAGCAGTTCTTC.